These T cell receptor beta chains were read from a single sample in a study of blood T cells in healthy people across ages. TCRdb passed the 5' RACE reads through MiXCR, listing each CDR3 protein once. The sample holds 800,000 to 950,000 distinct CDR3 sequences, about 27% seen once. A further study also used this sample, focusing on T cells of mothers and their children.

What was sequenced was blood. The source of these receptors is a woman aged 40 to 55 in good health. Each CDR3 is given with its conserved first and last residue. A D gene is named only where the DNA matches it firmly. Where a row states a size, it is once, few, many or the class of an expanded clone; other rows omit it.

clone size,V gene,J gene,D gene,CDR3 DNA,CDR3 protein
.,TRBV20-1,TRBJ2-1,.,TGCAGTGCGTCCCTAATGGTGGGGGGGCGCCCGGGTGAGCAGTTCTTC,CSASLMVGGRPGEQFF
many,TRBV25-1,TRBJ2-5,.,TGTGCCACCGGGGACACGTTACAAGAGACCCAGTACTTC,CATGDTLQETQYF
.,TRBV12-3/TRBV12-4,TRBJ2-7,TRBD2,TGTGCCAGCAGCCAGCGGGGGGCCGTCTCCTACAATGAGCAGTACTTC,CASSQRGAVSYNEQYF
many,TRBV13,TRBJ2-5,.,TGTGCCAGCAGCTTATCTGCACAAGAGACCCAGTACTTC,CASSLSAQETQYF
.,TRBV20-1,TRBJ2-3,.,TGCAGTGCTCCGGGGCGTTCTTCCACAGATACGCAGTATTTT,CSAPGRSSTDTQYF
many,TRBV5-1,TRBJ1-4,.,TGCGCCAGCAGCGTGGGACGGGGAGAAAAACTGTTTTTT,CASSVGRGEKLFF
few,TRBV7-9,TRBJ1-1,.,TGTGCCAGCAGCTTAGACCACAGCACTGAAGCTTTCTTT,CASSLDHSTEAFF
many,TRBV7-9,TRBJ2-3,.,TGTGCCAGCAGCTTAACAGCGACAGATACGCAGTATTTT,CASSLTATDTQYF
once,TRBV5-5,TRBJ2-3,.,TGTGCCAGCAGCTTCTGGCTAGGCCCAGATACGCAGTATTTT,CASSFWLGPDTQYF
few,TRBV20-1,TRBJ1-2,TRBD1,TGCAGTGCTAGAGTTCGGGAAGGAAGGGGGCCCACCTTC,CSARVREGRGPTF
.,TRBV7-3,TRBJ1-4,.,TGTGCCGGCAGCTTAGGGGGGGAACCCCAAGAAAAACTGTTTTTT,CAGSLGGEPQEKLFF
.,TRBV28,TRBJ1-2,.,TGTGCCAGCAGTCCCTCATCGTGGGGAGGCGGCTACACCTTC,CASSPSSWGGGYTF
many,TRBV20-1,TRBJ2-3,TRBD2,TGCAGTGCTCGGGAGGGGTTCGAGGATACGCAGTATTTT,CSAREGFEDTQYF
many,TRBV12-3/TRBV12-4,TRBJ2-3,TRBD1,TGTGCCAGCAGTTTAGCGCCGACAGGGGTGAGGTTTCTTGGGTACACAGATACGCAGTATTTT,CASSLAPTGVRFLGYTDTQYF
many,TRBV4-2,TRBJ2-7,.,TGTGCCAGCAGCCAATCGACATGGGGCGTGGACGAGCAGTACTTC,CASSQSTWGVDEQYF
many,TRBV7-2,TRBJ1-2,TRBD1,TGTGCCAGCAGCTTATCTCAGGGGGGTTACTATGGCTACACCTTC,CASSLSQGGYYGYTF
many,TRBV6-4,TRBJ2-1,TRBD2,TGTGCCAGCAGTGAAATAGCGGGGGCCCACCTTTCATACAATGAGCAGTTCTTC,CASSEIAGAHLSYNEQFF
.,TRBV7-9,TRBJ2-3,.,TGTGCCAGCAGCCTGCAGGGTTCGTCAGATACGCAGTATTTT,CASSLQGSSDTQYF
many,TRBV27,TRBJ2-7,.,TGTGCCAGCCACGGATACTCCTACGAGCAGTACTTC,CASHGYSYEQYF
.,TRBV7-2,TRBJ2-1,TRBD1,TGTGCCAGCAGCTTAGATATACAGGGGGCGTTCTTC,CASSLDIQGAFF
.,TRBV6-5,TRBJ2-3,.,TGTGCCAGCAGTTACTCTGGACGGCCCAGCACAGATACGCAGTATTTT,CASSYSGRPSTDTQYF
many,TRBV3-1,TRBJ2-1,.,TGTGCCAGCAGCCCTTGGGAGAATGAGCAGTTCTTC,CASSPWENEQFF
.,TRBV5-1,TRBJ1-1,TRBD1,TGCGCCAGCAGCTTGGGGGCAGGGGGCTCGGGCACTGAAGCTTTCTTT,CASSLGAGGSGTEAFF
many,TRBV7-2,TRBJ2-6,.,TGTGCCAGCAGCCCACCTCCCGGGGCCAACGTCCTGACTTTC,CASSPPPGANVLTF
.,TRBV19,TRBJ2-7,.,TGTGCCAGTAACCCACTCGGGGGAGGCGAGCAGTACTTC,CASNPLGGGEQYF
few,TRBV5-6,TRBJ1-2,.,TGTGCCAGCAGCCCTGGGGGGCCGGGTGGCTACACCTTC,CASSPGGPGGYTF
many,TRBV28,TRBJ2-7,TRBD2,TGTGCCGCCAGGGAGGGGCCGTTCGTCGAGCAGTACTTC,CAAREGPFVEQYF
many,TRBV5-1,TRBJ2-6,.,TGCGCCAGCAGCTTGGGGATGGCCGGGGCCAACGTCCTGACTTTC,CASSLGMAGANVLTF
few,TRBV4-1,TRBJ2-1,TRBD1,TGCGCCAGCAGCCAAAATCCCGGGACAGGCTCCTACAATGAGCAGTTCTTC,CASSQNPGTGSYNEQFF
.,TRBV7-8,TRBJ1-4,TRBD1,TGTGCCAGCAGCTTAGCGGACAGGGGAAGGGCAGCTAATGAAAAACTGTTTTTT,CASSLADRGRAANEKLFF
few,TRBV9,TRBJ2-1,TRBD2,TGTGCCAGCAGCGTAGTTAGTAGCGGGGGGAATGAGCAGTTCTTC,CASSVVSSGGNEQFF
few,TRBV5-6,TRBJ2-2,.,TGTGCCAGCAGCTTGAGCCGAGGGGAGGTGGCGAACACCGGGGAGCTGTTTTTT,CASSLSRGEVANTGELFF
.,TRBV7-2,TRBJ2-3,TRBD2,TGTGCCAGCAGCTTCCGCCGACGATCTAGCGGGGGCTCAGATACGCAGTATTTT,CASSFRRRSSGGSDTQYF
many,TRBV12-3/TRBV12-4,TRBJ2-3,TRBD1,TGTGCCAGCAGTCGACAGGGACCAAATACGCGGTATTTT,CASSRQGPNTRYF
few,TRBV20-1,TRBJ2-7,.,TGCAGTGCTAGATCCCGAAGGTCCAGCTACGAGCAGTACTTC,CSARSRRSSYEQYF
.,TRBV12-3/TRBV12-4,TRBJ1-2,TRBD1,TGTGCCAGCAGTTTGCAGGGGGCGAGTCGCACCTTC,CASSLQGASRTF
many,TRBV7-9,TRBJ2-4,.,TGTGCCAGCAGCCTGACAGAATCCGGTAAAAACATTCAGTACTTC,CASSLTESGKNIQYF
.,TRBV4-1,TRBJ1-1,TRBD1,TGCGCCAGCAGCCCCCCTCCTGGGACAGGGGCCTGGAACACTGAAGCTTTCTTT,CASSPPPGTGAWNTEAFF
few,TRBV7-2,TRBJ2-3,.,TGTGCCAGCAGCTTAAGAATGTATCCCTTCGGGGGAGCCACAGATACGCAGTATTTT,CASSLRMYPFGGATDTQYF
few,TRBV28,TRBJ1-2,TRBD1,TGTGCCAGCAGTCCAAGGACAGGGGGTATTATAAACTATGGCTACACCTTC,CASSPRTGGIINYGYTF
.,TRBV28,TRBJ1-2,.,TGTGCCAGCACTAGGGACACCGACTATGACTACACCTTC,CASTRDTDYDYTF
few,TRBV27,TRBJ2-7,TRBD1,TGTGCCAGCAGTTTGTATGAGGGACAGGGCTCCGCGCAGTACTTC,CASSLYEGQGSAQYF
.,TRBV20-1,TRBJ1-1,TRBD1,TGCAGTGCTAGACGGACAGGGGAGGATGAAGCTTTCTTT,CSARRTGEDEAFF
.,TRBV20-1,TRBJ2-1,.,TGCAGTGCTACCTCTCCGGCTTCTTACAATGAGCAGTTCTTC,CSATSPASYNEQFF
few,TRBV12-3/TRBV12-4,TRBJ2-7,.,TGTGCCAGCAGTTTCCTCAGGGAATCTTACGAGCAGTACTTC,CASSFLRESYEQYF
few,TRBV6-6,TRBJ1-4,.,TGTGCCAGCAGTTACTCGAAACAGCTTAATGAAAAACTGTTTTTT,CASSYSKQLNEKLFF
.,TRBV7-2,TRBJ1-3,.,TGTGCCAGCAGCTTAGAAGCTATCGGGCTCTCTGGAAACACCATATATTTT,CASSLEAIGLSGNTIYF
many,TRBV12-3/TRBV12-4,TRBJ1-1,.,TGTGCCAGCAGTTTATATGGGAACACTGAAGCTTTCTTT,CASSLYGNTEAFF
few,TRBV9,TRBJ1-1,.,TGTGCCAGCAGCGTAAGAGGAGGGAACACTGAAGCTTTCTTT,CASSVRGGNTEAFF